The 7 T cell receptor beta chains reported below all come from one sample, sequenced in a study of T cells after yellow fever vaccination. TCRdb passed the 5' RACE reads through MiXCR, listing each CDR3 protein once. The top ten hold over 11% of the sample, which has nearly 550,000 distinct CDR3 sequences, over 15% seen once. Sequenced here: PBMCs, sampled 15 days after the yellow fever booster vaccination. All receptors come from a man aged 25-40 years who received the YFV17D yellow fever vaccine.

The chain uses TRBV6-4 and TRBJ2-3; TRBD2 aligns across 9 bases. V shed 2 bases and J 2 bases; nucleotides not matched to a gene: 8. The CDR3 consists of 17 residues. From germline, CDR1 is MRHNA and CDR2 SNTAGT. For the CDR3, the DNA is TGTGCCAGCAGTGACGATCCGGCGGGAGGGACCACAGATACGCAGTATTTT. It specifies CASSDDPAGGTTDTQYF.

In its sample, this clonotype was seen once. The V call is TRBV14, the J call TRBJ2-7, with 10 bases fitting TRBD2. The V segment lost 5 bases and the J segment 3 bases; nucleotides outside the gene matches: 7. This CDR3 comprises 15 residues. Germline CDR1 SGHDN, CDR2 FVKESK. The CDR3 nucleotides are TGTGCCAGCAGCAGCGCGGGACTAGCGTTCTACGAGCAGTACTTC. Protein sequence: CASSSAGLAFYEQYF.

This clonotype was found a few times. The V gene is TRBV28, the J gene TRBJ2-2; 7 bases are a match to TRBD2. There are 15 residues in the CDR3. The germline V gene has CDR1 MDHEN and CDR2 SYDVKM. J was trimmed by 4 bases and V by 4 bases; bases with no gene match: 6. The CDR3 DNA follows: TGTGCCAGCAGTTCCCCGGGGGAGGGCACCGGGGAGCTGTTTTTT. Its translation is CASSSPGEGTGELFF.

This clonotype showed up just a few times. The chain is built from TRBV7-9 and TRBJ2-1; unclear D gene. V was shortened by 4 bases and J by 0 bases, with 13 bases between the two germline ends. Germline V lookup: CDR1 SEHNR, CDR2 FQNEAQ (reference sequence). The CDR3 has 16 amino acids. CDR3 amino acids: CASSSTQVRSYNEQFF. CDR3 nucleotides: TGTGCCAGCAGCTCTACTCAGGTTCGCTCCTACAATGAGCAGTTCTTC.

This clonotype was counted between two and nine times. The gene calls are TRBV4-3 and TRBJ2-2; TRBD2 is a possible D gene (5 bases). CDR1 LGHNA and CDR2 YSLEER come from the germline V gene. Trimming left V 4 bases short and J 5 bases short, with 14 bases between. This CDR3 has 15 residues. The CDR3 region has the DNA TGCGCCAGCAGCCCGGACCGCTCGGGAACCGGGGAGCTGTTTTTT. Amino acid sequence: CASSPDRSGTGELFF.

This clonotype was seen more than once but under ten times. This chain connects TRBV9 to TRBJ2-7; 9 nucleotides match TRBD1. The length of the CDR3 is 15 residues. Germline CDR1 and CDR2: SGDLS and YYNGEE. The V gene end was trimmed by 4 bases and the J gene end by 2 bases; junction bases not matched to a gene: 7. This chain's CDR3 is CASSPMDRGAYEQYF. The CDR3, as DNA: TGTGCCAGCAGCCCCATGGACAGGGGCGCCTACGAGCAGTACTTC.

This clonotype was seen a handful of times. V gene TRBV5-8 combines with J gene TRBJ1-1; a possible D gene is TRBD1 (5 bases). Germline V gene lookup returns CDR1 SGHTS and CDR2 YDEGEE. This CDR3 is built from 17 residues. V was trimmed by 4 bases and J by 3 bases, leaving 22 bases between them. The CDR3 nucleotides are TGTGCCAGCAGCCTAGACCCGAGGAGGGGCTATCACACTGAAGCTTTCTTT. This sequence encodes CASSLDPRRGYHTEAFF.